This is a list of T cell receptor beta chains from one sample in a study of T cells in Graves' hyperthyroidism and ophthalmopathy. TCRdb re-analysed the multiplex PCR reads in MiXCR, keeping a single row per CDR3 protein. The sample lists 600,000 or so distinct CDR3 sequences, under 20% occurring once. The sequencing sample was made of blood. These receptors originate from a woman aged 25 to 45 with Graves' hyperthyroidism. Both conserved end residues are part of each CDR3. The order of the fields is V gene, clone size, D gene, J gene, CDR3 DNA, CDR3 protein. A D gene is named only where the DNA matches it firmly. Clone size is given for some rows only: seen once, a few or many times, or a class if the clone is expanded.

TRBV30	many	TRBD2	TRBJ2-1	TGTGCCTGGTTAGCGGGAGGTGAGCAGTTCTTC	CAWLAGGEQFF
TRBV30	-	TRBD2	TRBJ2-7	TGTGTCTCTGAAGGGACTAGCGGGAGCGTTATCGAGCAGTACTTC	CVSEGTSGSVIEQYF
TRBV6-8	-	TRBD2	TRBJ2-5	TGTGCCAGTGAATTGACTAGCGGGAGTAGAGAGACCCAGTACTTC	CASELTSGSRETQYF
TRBV27	many	-	TRBJ1-5	TGTGCCAGCAGTCCTCGGGACAACAAGCCCCAGCATTTT	CASSPRDNKPQHF
TRBV29-1	-	-	TRBJ1-3	TGCAGCGCCTGGGAGAACTCTGGAAACACCATATATTTT	CSAWENSGNTIYF
TRBV27	many	-	TRBJ1-6	TGTGCCAGCAGTTATCAGGGTGTGGGATCACCCCTCCACTTT	CASSYQGVGSPLHF
TRBV2	-	-	TRBJ2-7	TGTGCCAGCAGTGAGGGTGGGCTAGCTTTGTACGAGCAGTACTTC	CASSEGGLALYEQYF
TRBV18	many	-	TRBJ1-1	TGTGCCAGCTCACCCGCACAATTGAACACTGAAGCTTTCTTT	CASSPAQLNTEAFF
TRBV4-3	few	-	TRBJ1-3	TGCGCCAGCAGCCAGAGCTGGAGGGGGGCTGGAAACACCATATATTTT	CASSQSWRGAGNTIYF
TRBV30	many	-	TRBJ1-2	TGTGCCTGGACAGGGGTTAAGTTTGGCTACACCTTC	CAWTGVKFGYTF
TRBV30	few	-	TRBJ2-3	TGTGCCTGGAGTCTAGGGCCGACAGATACGCAGTATTTT	CAWSLGPTDTQYF
TRBV10-3	-	-	TRBJ1-5	TGTGCCATCGGACGAGCAGGGAGCAGTCAGCCCCAGCATTTT	CAIGRAGSSQPQHF
TRBV5-1	few	-	TRBJ1-4	TGCGCCAGCAGCTTGGAAGGCCGCCCTTACGAAAAACTGTTTTTT	CASSLEGRPYEKLFF
TRBV28	-	-	TRBJ2-2	TGTGCCAGCGGGAGACGGTACACCGGGGAGCTGTTTTTT	CASGRRYTGELFF
TRBV7-2	many	-	TRBJ2-3	TGTGCCAGCAGCTTAGGTTCTTTGGCAGATACGCAGTATTTT	CASSLGSLADTQYF
TRBV30	few	TRBD1	TRBJ1-2	TGTGCCTGGAGTGGGGGACAGGGGGCTTATGGCTACACCTTC	CAWSGGQGAYGYTF
TRBV28	many	TRBD2	TRBJ2-7	TGCGCCAGCTCTTTGGCGGGAGGCGGCTACGAGCAGTACTTC	CASSLAGGGYEQYF
TRBV19	few	TRBD2	TRBJ2-1	TGTGCCAGTAGTATCGGACTAGCGCCTTACAATGAGCAGTTCTTC	CASSIGLAPYNEQFF
TRBV5-6	few	-	TRBJ2-7	TGTGCCAGCAGCAAGCAATACGAGCAGTACTTC	CASSKQYEQYF
TRBV4-1	-	-	TRBJ2-7	TGCGCCAGCAGCCAAGAAAGGCTTTACGAGCAGTACTTC	CASSQERLYEQYF
TRBV19	-	-	TRBJ2-1	TGTGCCAGTAGAAGGGAGTCTGGGATGGATGAGCAGTTCTTC	CASRRESGMDEQFF
TRBV6-1	few	TRBD2	TRBJ2-5	TGTGCCAGCAGTGAACCGGCTAGCGGGAGGGAAGAGACCCAGTACTTC	CASSEPASGREETQYF
TRBV28	many	-	TRBJ1-1	TGTGCCAGCCTGTCTGATTTGACTGAAGCTTTCTTT	CASLSDLTEAFF
TRBV3-1	few	TRBD1	TRBJ2-6	TGTGCCAGCAGCCCACATACAGGGGCTGGGGCCAACGTCCTGACTTTC	CASSPHTGAGANVLTF
TRBV20-1	-	-	TRBJ2-7	TGCAGTGTACCGTTCGGCAGCTCCTACGAGCAGTACTTC	CSVPFGSSYEQYF
TRBV5-1	many	TRBD2	TRBJ2-7	TGCGCCAGCAGCTCCCAGACTAGCGGGGGATACGAGCAGTACTTC	CASSSQTSGGYEQYF
TRBV29-1	many	-	TRBJ2-3	TGCAGCGTTGAGGGGGGCCCTACCACAGATACGCAGTATTTT	CSVEGGPTTDTQYF
TRBV2	few	-	TRBJ2-1	TGTGCCAGCAAAGAGGCAGGGAGCTACGATGAGCAGTTCTTC	CASKEAGSYDEQFF
TRBV10-3	many	TRBD2	TRBJ2-7	TGTGCCATCAGCCCAGCGGGAGACGAGCAGTACTTC	CAISPAGDEQYF
TRBV5-1	-	-	TRBJ2-7	TGCGCCACACGGGCCTACGAGCAGTGCTTC	CATRAYEQCF
TRBV7-2	few	-	TRBJ1-2	TGTGCCAGCACCCCACTCGGGAGGGAGTATAACTATGGCTACACCTTC	CASTPLGREYNYGYTF
TRBV9	-	TRBD2	TRBJ2-1	TGTGCCAGCAGCCCCCGCTTCCTAGCGGTTTCCTACAATGAGCAGTTCTTC	CASSPRFLAVSYNEQFF
TRBV5-8	many	-	TRBJ2-7	TGTGCCATCGAAAACAGGGCCTACGAGCAGTACTTC	CAIENRAYEQYF
TRBV5-1	-	TRBD1	TRBJ2-5	TGCGCCAGCAGACACCTGGGACAGGGTAACCAAGAGACCCAGTACTTC	CASRHLGQGNQETQYF
TRBV2	-	-	TRBJ2-3	TGTGCCAGCAACCCCGGACAGATGTACAGCACAGATACGCAGTATTTT	CASNPGQMYSTDTQYF
TRBV12-3/TRBV12-4	many	-	TRBJ1-5	TGTGCCAGCAGTTATATGGACAGCAATCAGCCCCAGCATTTT	CASSYMDSNQPQHF
TRBV6-1	many	TRBD1	TRBJ2-7	TGTGCCAGCCGGACAGGGCGTAACGAGCAGTACTTC	CASRTGRNEQYF
TRBV5-1	-	-	TRBJ2-4	TGCGCCAGCAGCTTGTCGGGCCAGGGGAACATCCAGTACTTC	CASSLSGQGNIQYF
TRBV29-1	-	TRBD2	TRBJ2-1	TGCAGCGCTGTGGGGGGGGTACTAGCGGCAAACAATGAGCAGTTCTTC	CSAVGGVLAANNEQFF
TRBV13	few	-	TRBJ1-4	TGTGCCAGCAGCTTAGTCCAAAATGAAAAACTGTTTTTT	CASSLVQNEKLFF
TRBV12-3/TRBV12-4	many	-	TRBJ1-5	TGTGCCAGCAGTTTGCCCCCAGGGTTTGGCAATCAGCCCCAGCATTTT	CASSLPPGFGNQPQHF
TRBV19	-	-	TRBJ2-3	TGTGCCAGTAGTGCCCCACAGGGTTTTGGCACAGATACGCAGTATTTT	CASSAPQGFGTDTQYF
TRBV28	many	-	TRBJ2-1	TGTGCCAGCAGGGGGGGAGGACAACAATACAATGAGCAGTTCTTC	CASRGGGQQYNEQFF
TRBV19	once	TRBD1	TRBJ1-2	TGTGCCAGTAGTATCGACAGGGACTATGGCTACACCTTC	CASSIDRDYGYTF